These 27 T cell receptor beta chains came from one sample sequenced in a study of tumor and adjacent non-tumor tissue in lung cancer. The template was RNA from unsorted bulk tissue. The library came from three nested PCR rounds adapted from ARM-PCR protocols. TCRdb recomputed calls from the multiplex PCR reads with MiXCR, one row per CDR3 protein. The table has 120,000 to 150,000 distinct CDR3 sequences, 66% seen once. The source material was lung tumor tissue. These receptors were collected from a man in his sixties with small cell lung cancer.

This chain uses TRBV6-2 or TRBV6-3 with TRBJ2-3; TRBD2 is a possible D gene (6 bases). The CDR3 spans 13 residues. In germline, CDR1 is MNHEY, CDR2 SVGEGT. Trimming left V 6 bases short and J 0 bases short, with 7 bases between. The CDR3 protein is CASRGGSTDTQYF. DNA of the CDR3: TGTGCCAGCAGAGGAGGGAGCACAGATACGCAGTATTTT.

In this sample, this clonotype turned up a few times. Possible read error: a much larger clone is one base away. The V call is TRBV20-1, the J call TRBJ1-1, with TRBD1 matching 9 bases. This CDR3 contains 14 residues. From germline, CDR1 is DFQATT and CDR2 SNEGSKA (reference sequence). With 6 bases clipped from V and 3 bases from J, the junction kept 8 bases outside the gene matches. This CDR3 is CSADRGAGDTEAFF. CDR3 in DNA: TGCAGTGCAGACAGGGGGGCAGGTGACACTGAAGCTTTCTTT.

Only a few counts were recorded for this clonotype. V gene TRBV5-1 combines with J gene TRBJ2-1; 12 bases are a match to TRBD2. Germline V gives CDR1 SGHRS, CDR2 YFSETQ. V dropped 4 bases and J dropped 9; count of bases not matched to a gene: 8. The CDR3 extends over 15 amino acids. CDR3 protein: CASSPRTSGISEQFF. The CDR3 DNA reads as TGCGCCAGCAGCCCAAGGACTAGCGGGATCAGTGAGCAGTTCTTC.

This clonotype occurred a few times. The junction differs from germline at one of its ends, possibly a read error. In DNA, the CDR3 is TGTGCCGGCAGTGTCTTGGACCGCGGTTACGAGCAGTACTTC. Amino acids: CAGSVLDRGYEQYF. V usage is TRBV6-6 and J usage is TRBJ2-7; unclear D gene. Looked up from germline, CDR1 is MNHNY and CDR2 is SVGAGI (reference sequence). The CDR3 spans 14 residues.

A note on this clonotype: The junction departs from the called germline gene at one end, perhaps through a read error. V usage is TRBV11-3 and J usage is TRBJ2-5; D is possibly TRBD2 (5 bases). The germline V gene encodes CDR1 SGHNT and CDR2 YENEEA. The CDR3 has 15 amino acids. DNA for the CDR3: TGTGCCGGCTGCTTGGGTAGCGCAGTAGGAGAGACCCACTACTTC. Translated, it gives CAGCLGSAVGETHYF.

A note on this clonotype: Without the conserved terminal phenylalanine or tryptophan, this CDR3 likely stems from a read error. The chain uses TRBV11-2 and TRBJ1-1; D is uncertain. This CDR3 is built from 13 residues. The germline CDR1 and CDR2 sequences are SGHAT and FQNNGV. DNA for the CDR3: TGTGCAAGCAGCTTAATTGGACCCACTGAAGCTTTCCTT. Translation gives CASSLIGPTEAFL.

Ten or more counts support this clonotype. The chain recombines TRBV29-1 with TRBJ2-1, with 7 bases lining up with TRBD2. The CDR3 length is 15 residues. V was pared by 3 bases and J by 4 bases, with 9 bases of the junction left unmatched. Per the germline V gene, CDR1 is SQVTM and CDR2 is ANQGSEA. The CDR3 nucleotides read TGCAGCGTTGAGCAACTAGCGAGGTGGTACAATGAGCAGTTCTTC. It encodes CSVEQLARWYNEQFF.

On this clonotype itself: It may be a read error: a sequence one base away is much more abundant. The J gene is TRBJ1-2, the V gene TRBV29-1; 8 nucleotides match TRBD1. The junction had 9 bases not matched to a gene; V was cut back by 6 bases and J by 3 bases. The CDR3 has 14 residues. Per the germline V gene, CDR1 is SQVTM and CDR2 is ANQGSEA. For the CDR3, the DNA is TGCAGCGTGGGCAAGGACAGGGAAGACTATGGCTACACCTTC. It yields the protein CSVGKDREDYGYTF.

This clonotype appeared once. Because it lacks the conserved phenylalanine or tryptophan at the end, this CDR3 is likely a read error. The CDR3 sequence: CASNQGVKNVQYL. CDR3 sequence (DNA): TGTGCCAGCAACCAAGGAGTCAAAAACGTTCAGTACCTC. This chain links TRBV14 with TRBJ2-4, with D uncertain. The CDR3 is 13 amino acids. Germline V gene data show CDR1 as SGHDN and CDR2 as FVKESK.

Turning to this clonotype: The conserved final phenylalanine or tryptophan is absent from the CDR3, which likely points to a read error. The J gene is TRBJ2-5, the V gene TRBV24-1; D is ambiguous. The CDR3 totals 13 residues. CDR1 is KGHDR and CDR2 is SFDVKD in the germline V gene. V lost 11 bases and J lost 3, with 15 bases in between. CDR3 sequence reads: CAMAWGNEETQYL. CDR3 in DNA: TGTGCCATGGCGTGGGGAAATGAAGAGACCCAGTACTTA.

This clonotype appeared once. Compared with germline, one end of the junction differs, possibly owing to a read error. V usage is TRBV20-1 and J usage is TRBJ1-3; D uncertain. Germline CDR1 DFQATT, CDR2 SNEGSKA (reference sequence). This CDR3 spans 14 amino acids. CDR3 bases: TGCAGTGCTAGAGATGGAAGTTCTGGAAACGCCATATATTTT. It specifies CSARDGSSGNAIYF.

The chain links TRBV30 to TRBJ1-1; TRBD1 is a possible D gene (6 bases). Germline V gene data show CDR1 as GTSNPN and CDR2 as SVGIG (reference sequence). The CDR3 runs 14 residues. The V end lost 0 bases, the J end lost 10 bases, and 18 bases lay between the germline ends. CDR3 sequence: CAWSVRGGPSGAFF. The CDR3 DNA reads TGTGCCTGGAGTGTACGGGGGGGGCCTTCCGGAGCTTTCTTT.

Comments on this clonotype: At one end, the junction sequence differs from germline, possibly due to a read error. The chain employs TRBV11-2 and TRBJ2-5; TRBD2 matches at 8 bases. CDR1 and CDR2 from the germline V gene are SGHAT and FQNNGV. The CDR3 runs 17 residues. CDR3 residues: CASSLDSGTSDVESQYF. The CDR3 DNA is TGTGCCAGCAGTCTGGATTCCGGGACTAGTGATGTGGAGAGCCAGTACTTC.

The chain couples TRBV28 to TRBJ1-1, with D possibly matching TRBD1 (5 bases). V lost 2 bases and J lost 0, with 7 bases in between. In germline, CDR1 is MDHEN, CDR2 SYDVKM. The CDR3 runs to 14 residues. CDR3 region: CASSLGTMNTEAFF. For the CDR3, the DNA is TGTGCCAGCAGTTTAGGGACCATGAACACTGAAGCTTTCTTT.

To note about this clonotype: The junction does not match germline at one end; this may be a read error. The chain is built from TRBV7-9 and TRBJ2-7; 9 nucleotides match TRBD2. The CDR3 spans 13 residues. Looked up from germline, CDR1 is SEHNR and CDR2 is FQNEAQ (reference sequence). Here the CDR3 reads CVSSQREDYEQYF. The CDR3 region has the DNA TGTGTCAGCAGCCAGCGGGAGGACTATGAGCAGTACTTC. Complete variable domain (other parts from reference TRBV7-9 and TRBJ2-7): DTGVSQNPRHKITKRGQNVTFRCDPISEHNRLYWYRQTLGQGPEFLTYFQNEAQLEKSRLLSDRFSAERPKGSFSTLEIQRTEQGDSAMYLCVSSQREDYEQYFGPGTRLTVT.

Notes on this clonotype: At one end the junction does not follow the germline gene, possibly because of a read error. This chain joins TRBV11-3 and TRBJ2-1; 15 bases agree with TRBD2. Germline V gene data show CDR1 as SGHNT and CDR2 as YENEEA. The CDR3 runs to 18 residues. CDR3 amino acids: CASSLDVVGLAGGGEQFF. The CDR3 DNA reads TGTGCCAGTAGCTTAGATGTGGTGGGACTAGCGGGAGGAGGTGAGCAGTTCTTC. Using reference TRBV11-3 and TRBJ2-1 for the parts outside the CDR3, the full variable domain is EAGVVQSPRYKIIEKKQPVAFWCNPISGHNTLYWYLQNLGQGPELLIRYENEEAVDDSQLPKDRFSAERLKGVDSTLKIQPAELGDSAVYLCASSLDVVGLAGGGEQFFGPGTRLTVL.

Worth noting for this clonotype: A much larger clone differs by one base, so this may be a read error. V gene TRBV5-1 combines with J gene TRBJ2-1; TRBD2 matches at 12 bases. Germline CDR1 reads SGHRS; CDR2 reads YFSETQ. This CDR3 is 16 amino acids long. The CDR3 protein is CARSLGLTSGSGEQFF. CDR3 bases: TGCGCCAGGAGCTTGGGGCTGACTAGCGGGAGCGGTGAGCAGTTCTTC.

As concerns this clonotype: At one end the junction does not follow the germline gene, possibly because of a read error. CDR3 sequence: CASSHSGRRNEQYF. The CDR3, as DNA: TGTGCCAGCAGCCATAGCGGGCGTAGGAACGAGCAGTATTTC. The rearrangement uses TRBV4-2 and TRBJ2-7, with 7 bases fitting TRBD2. The CDR3 loop spans 14 amino acids. Germline V gene lookup returns CDR1 LGHNA and CDR2 YNFKEQ.

The chain employs TRBV24-1 and TRBJ2-1, with 8 bases that match TRBD2. CDR3 size: 13 residues. V dropped 6 bases and J dropped 7; count of bases not matched to a gene: 4. The germline V gene has CDR1 KGHDR and CDR2 SFDVKD. The CDR3 sequence: CATSFSGANEQFF. The CDR3 nucleotides are TGTGCCACCAGTTTTAGCGGGGCAAATGAGCAGTTCTTC.

This clonotype was recorded only once. A much larger clone sits a single nucleotide away, making a read error possible. This chain joins TRBV20-1 and TRBJ2-5, with D hard to call. The germline V gene encodes CDR1 DFQATT and CDR2 SNEGSKA (reference sequence). The CDR3 runs to 12 residues. Here the CDR3 reads CSARATGETHYF. In DNA, the CDR3 is TGCAGTGCTAGAGCGACTGGAGAGACCCACTACTTC.

The table lists this clonotype with a few counts. The rearrangement joins TRBV29-1 to TRBJ2-2; 8 bases fit TRBD2. The CDR3 has 14 residues. Trimming cost V 4 bases and J 9 bases; bases outside gene matches: 10. The germline CDR1 and CDR2 sequences are SQVTM and ANQGSEA. The CDR3 nucleotides read TGCAGCGTTGGGGATAGCGGGACGGCCCGGGAGCTGTTTTTT. It is translated as CSVGDSGTARELFF.

Concerning this clonotype itself: An end of the junction does not agree with germline; a read error may underlie this. This chain joins TRBV11-1 and TRBJ2-1; 9 bases line up with TRBD2. The CDR3 length is 16 residues. Germline CDR1 SGHAT, CDR2 FQDESV (reference sequence). The CDR3 loop is CANSLARPGKTSGQFF. CDR3 nucleotide sequence: TGTGCCAACAGCTTAGCGCGTCCAGGGAAGACTAGCGGGCAGTTCTTC.

The chain carries TRBV20-1 and TRBJ2-1; D ambiguous. Between the trimmed V and J ends, which lost 6 bases and 4 bases, there was a span of 25 bases. This CDR3 is 17 amino acids long. CDR1 and CDR2 (germline): DFQATT, SNEGSKA (reference sequence). The CDR3 loop is CSAPSALSPDGYNEQFF. The CDR3 bases are TGCAGTGCACCTTCCGCGTTGTCCCCCGACGGGTACAATGAGCAGTTCTTC.

This clonotype was seen at least ten times. The V and J genes are TRBV29-1 and TRBJ2-4; 7 nucleotides line up with TRBD1. Per germline, CDR1 SQVTM and CDR2 ANQGSEA. J lost 6 bases, V lost 6 bases, and 14 bases had no gene match. There are 15 residues in the CDR3. The CDR3 coding sequence is TGCAGCGTCGCGTCAGGACAGGCTGCTAGAAACATTCAGTACTTC. It yields the protein CSVASGQAARNIQYF.

This clonotype showed up many times. The gene calls are TRBV29-1 and TRBJ1-1; no clear D. The CDR3 is 12 amino acids. Germline V CDR1 and CDR2: SQVTM, ANQGSEA. V was shortened by 4 bases and J by 7 bases, with 13 bases between the two germline ends. In DNA form, the CDR3 reads TGCAGCGTTGGGTCTGTTTGGGTTGAAGCTTTCTTT. Protein product: CSVGSVWVEAFF.

On this clonotype itself: At one end, the junction sequence differs from germline, possibly due to a read error. The chain is built from TRBV11-2 and TRBJ2-1; D remains ambiguous. This CDR3 region has 15 residues. Germline V gene sequence: CDR1 SGHAT, CDR2 FQNNGV. As DNA, the CDR3 is TGTGCCAGCAGCTTAGGGCGGAGTTCCTACCATGAGCAGTTCTTC. Residues: CASSLGRSSYHEQFF.

As concerns this clonotype: At one boundary the junction diverges from the germline segment, which might be a read error. The rearrangement uses TRBV20-1 and TRBJ2-1, with TRBD2 as a possible D gene (5 bases). This CDR3 region has 15 residues. CDR1 and CDR2 from the germline V gene are DFQATT and SNEGSKA (reference sequence). The CDR3 is CTARCPEVGSNEQFF. Written as DNA, the CDR3 is TGCACTGCTAGATGTCCGGAAGTGGGGAGCAATGAGCAGTTCTTC.